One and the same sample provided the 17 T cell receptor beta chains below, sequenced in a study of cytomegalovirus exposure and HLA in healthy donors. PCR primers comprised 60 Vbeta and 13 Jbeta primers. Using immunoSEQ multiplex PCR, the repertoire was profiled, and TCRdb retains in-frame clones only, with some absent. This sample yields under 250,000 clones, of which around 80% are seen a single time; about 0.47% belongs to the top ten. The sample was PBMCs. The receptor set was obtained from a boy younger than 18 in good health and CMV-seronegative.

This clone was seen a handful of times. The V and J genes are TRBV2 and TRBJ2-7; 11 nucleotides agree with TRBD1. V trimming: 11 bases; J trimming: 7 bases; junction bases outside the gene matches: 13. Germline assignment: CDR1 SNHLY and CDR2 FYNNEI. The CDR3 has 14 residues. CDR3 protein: CAGLRDRGLREQYF. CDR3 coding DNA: TGTGCCGGACTCCGGGACAGGGGGTTAAGAGAGCAGTACTTC.

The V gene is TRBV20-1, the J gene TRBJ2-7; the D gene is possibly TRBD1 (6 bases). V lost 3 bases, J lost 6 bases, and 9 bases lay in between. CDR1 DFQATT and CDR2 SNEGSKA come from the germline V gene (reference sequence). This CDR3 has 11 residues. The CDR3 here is CSASRGCEQYF. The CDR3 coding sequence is TGCAGTGCTAGCAGGGGTTGCGAGCAGTACTTC.

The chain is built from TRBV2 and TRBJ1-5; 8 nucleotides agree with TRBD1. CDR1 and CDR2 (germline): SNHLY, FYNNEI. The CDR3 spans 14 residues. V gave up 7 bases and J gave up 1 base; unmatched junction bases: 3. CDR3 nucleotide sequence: TGTGCCAGCACAGGGGGCAGGAGCAATCAGCCCCAGCATTTT. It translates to CASTGGRSNQPQHF.

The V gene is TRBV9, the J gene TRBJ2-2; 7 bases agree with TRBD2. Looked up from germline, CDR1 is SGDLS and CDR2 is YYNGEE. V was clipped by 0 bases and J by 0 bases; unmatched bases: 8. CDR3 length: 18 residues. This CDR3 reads CASSVAFSSGANTGELFF. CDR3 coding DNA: TGTGCCAGCAGCGTAGCTTTCTCTAGCGGCGCGAACACCGGGGAGCTGTTTTTT.

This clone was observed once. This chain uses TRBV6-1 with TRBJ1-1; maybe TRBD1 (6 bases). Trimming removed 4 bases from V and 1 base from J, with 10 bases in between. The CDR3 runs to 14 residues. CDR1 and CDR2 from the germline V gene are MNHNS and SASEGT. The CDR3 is CASSATGPNTEAFF. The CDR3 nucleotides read TGTGCCAGCAGTGCTACAGGGCCGAACACTGAAGCTTTCTTT.

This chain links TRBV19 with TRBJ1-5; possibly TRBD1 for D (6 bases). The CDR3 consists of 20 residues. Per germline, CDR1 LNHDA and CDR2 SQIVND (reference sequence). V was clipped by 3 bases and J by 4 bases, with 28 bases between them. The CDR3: CASSIGNFPGQGGVNQPQHF. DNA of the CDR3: TGTGCCAGTAGTATCGGGAACTTCCCGGGACAAGGAGGCGTAAATCAGCCCCAGCATTTT.

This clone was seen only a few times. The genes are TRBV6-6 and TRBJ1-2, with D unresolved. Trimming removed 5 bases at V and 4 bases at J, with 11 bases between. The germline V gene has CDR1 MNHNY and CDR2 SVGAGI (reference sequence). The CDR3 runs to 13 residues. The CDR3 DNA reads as TGTGCCAGCAGTCAGCCCGGAGGCTATGGCTACACCTTC. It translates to CASSQPGGYGYTF.

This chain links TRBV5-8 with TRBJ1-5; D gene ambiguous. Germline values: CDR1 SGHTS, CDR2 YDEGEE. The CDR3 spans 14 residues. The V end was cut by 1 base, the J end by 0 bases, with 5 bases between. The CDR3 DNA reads TGTGCCAGCAGCTTGTTATATAGCAATCAGCCCCAGCATTTT. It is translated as CASSLLYSNQPQHF.

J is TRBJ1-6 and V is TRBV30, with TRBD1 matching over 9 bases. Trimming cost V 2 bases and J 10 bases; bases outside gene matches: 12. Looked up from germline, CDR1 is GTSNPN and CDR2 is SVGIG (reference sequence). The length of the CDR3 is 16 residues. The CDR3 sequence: CAWSSHRDRVRSPLHF. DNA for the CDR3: TGTGCCTGGAGTTCCCACCGGGACAGGGTGCGGTCACCCCTCCACTTT.

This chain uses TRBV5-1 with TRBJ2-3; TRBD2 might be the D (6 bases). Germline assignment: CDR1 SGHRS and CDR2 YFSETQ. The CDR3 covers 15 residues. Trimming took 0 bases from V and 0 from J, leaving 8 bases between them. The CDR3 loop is CASSLATSSTDTQYF. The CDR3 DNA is TGCGCCAGCAGCTTGGCGACTAGTAGCACAGATACGCAGTATTTT.

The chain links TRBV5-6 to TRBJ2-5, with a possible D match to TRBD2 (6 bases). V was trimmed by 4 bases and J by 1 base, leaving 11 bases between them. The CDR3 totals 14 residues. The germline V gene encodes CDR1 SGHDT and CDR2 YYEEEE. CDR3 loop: CASSVGGSQETQYF. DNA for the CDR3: TGTGCCAGCAGCGTCGGGGGATCCCAAGAGACCCAGTACTTC. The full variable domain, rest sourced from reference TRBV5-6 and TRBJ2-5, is DAGVTQSPTHLIKTRGQQVTLRCSPKSGHDTVSWYQQALGQGPQFIFQYYEEEERQRGNFPDRFSGHQFPNYSSELNVNALLLGDSALYLCASSVGGSQETQYFGPGTRLLVL.

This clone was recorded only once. CDR3 sequence reads: CASSEGLAGQETQYF. Written as DNA, the CDR3 is TGTGCCAGCAGCGAGGGACTAGCGGGCCAAGAGACCCAGTACTTC. V gene TRBV5-4 combines with J gene TRBJ2-5, with 12 bases matching TRBD2. The length of the CDR3 is 15 residues. Germline CDR1 and CDR2: SGHNT and YYREEE (reference sequence). V shed 4 bases and J 1 base; nucleotides not matched to a gene: 2.

CDR3 sequence reads: CASSSVWASRAGYTF. The CDR3 coding sequence is TGTGCCAGCAGTTCCGTCTGGGCCTCCCGAGCCGGCTACACCTTC. The chain carries TRBV6-5 and TRBJ1-2; D is unresolved. The CDR3 sequence is 15 residues long. Germline loops: CDR1 MNHEY, CDR2 SVGAGI. V was shortened by 4 bases and J by 8 bases, with 20 bases between the two germline ends.

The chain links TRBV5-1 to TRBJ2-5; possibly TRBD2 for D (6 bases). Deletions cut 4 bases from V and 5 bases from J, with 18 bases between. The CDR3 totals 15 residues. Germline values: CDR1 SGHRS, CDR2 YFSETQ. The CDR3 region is CASSPYGGLGETQYF. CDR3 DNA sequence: TGCGCCAGCAGCCCCTACGGGGGTTTGGGCGAGACCCAGTACTTC. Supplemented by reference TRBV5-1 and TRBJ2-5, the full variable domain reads KAGVTQTPRYLIKTRGQQVTLSCSPISGHRSVSWYQQTPGQGLQFLFEYFSETQRNKGNFPGRFSGRQFSNSRSEMNVSTLELGDSALYLCASSPYGGLGETQYFGPGTRLLVL.

The CDR3 DNA sequence: TGTGCCACCCTCAGTCCGGGAACCTACGAGCAGTACTTC. As protein: CATLSPGTYEQYF. The chain is built from TRBV27 and TRBJ2-7, with D perhaps TRBD2 (5 bases). The V gene's germline CDR1 is MNHEY and CDR2 SMNVEV (reference sequence). This CDR3 is built from 13 residues. V lost 10 bases, J lost 2 bases, and 15 bases lay in between.

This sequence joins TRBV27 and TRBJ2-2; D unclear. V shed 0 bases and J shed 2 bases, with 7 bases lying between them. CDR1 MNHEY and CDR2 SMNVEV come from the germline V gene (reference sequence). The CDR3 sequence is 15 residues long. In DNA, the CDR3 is TGTGCCAGCAGTTTATCGGCAGGCAACACCGGGGAGCTGTTTTTT. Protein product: CASSLSAGNTGELFF.

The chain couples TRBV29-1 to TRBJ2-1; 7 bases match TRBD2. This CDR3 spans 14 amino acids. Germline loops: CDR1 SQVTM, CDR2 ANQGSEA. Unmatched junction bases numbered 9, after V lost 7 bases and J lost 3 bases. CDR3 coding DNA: TGCAGCGCTAGCGGACTTCCCCGCTACAATGAGCAGTTCTTC. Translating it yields CSASGLPRYNEQFF.